This T cell receptor beta chain was found in a study of T cells after yellow fever vaccination. TCRdb recomputed calls from the 5' RACE reads with MiXCR, one row per CDR3 protein. The sample has 300,000 to 400,000 distinct CDR3 sequences, roughly an eighth seen once. The CDR3 sequence is 15 residues long. The germline gives CDR1 KGHSH, CDR2 LQKENI. V was pared by 5 bases and J by 2 bases, with 5 bases of the junction left unmatched. The material was CD4+ T cells sorted from PBMCs, obtained 15 days after the yellow fever booster vaccination. The chain uses TRBV18 and TRBJ2-2; 7 bases fit TRBD1. The sequence derives from a man between 18 and 29 years old who received the YFV17D yellow fever vaccine. CDR3 DNA: TGTGCCAGCTCATCCGGGACAGACAACACCGGGGAGCTGTTTTTT. Its translation: CASSSGTDNTGELFF. Filled out from reference TRBV18 and TRBJ2-2, the complete variable domain reads NAGVMQNPRHLVRRRGQEARLRCSPMKGHSHVYWYRQLPEEGLKFMVYLQKENIIDESGMPKERFSAEFPKEGPSILRIQQVVRGDSAAYFCASSSGTDNTGELFFGEGSRLTVL.